This TCR beta chain stems from a study of Graves' ophthalmopathy and Graves' hyperthyroidism (dated by TCRdb to 2016 to 2018). A note on the overall study: Peripheral blood was collected before any treatment was given, at the time of initial diagnosis. TCR beta repertoire signatures were used to distinguish Graves' ophthalmopathy from Graves' hyperthyroidism and to predict progression to ophthalmopathy. In total, approximately 130 blood samples were TCR-sequenced: 43 ophthalmopathy, some 80 hyperthyroidism and some 17 hyperthyroidism-to-ophthalmopathy patients. To explore V-J signatures distinguishing ophthalmopathy from hyperthyroidism, a discovery set of around 97 patients (fewer than 45 ophthalmopathy, roughly 55 stable hyperthyroidism) was enrolled. An independent validation cohort comprised around 20 hyperthyroidism patients and 15 to 17 patients who later progressed from hyperthyroidism to ophthalmopathy. In about six hyperthyroidism patients, the T-cell repertoire of thyroid tissue was compared with the T-cell repertoire of blood. Following sample collection, hyperthyroidism patients were given methimazole at a starting dose of 30 mg daily, and ophthalmopathy patients were given high-dose intravenous methylprednisolone. The 95 to 100 discovery patients were randomly divided into training and test sets at a 7:3 ratio.

The ophthalmopathy patients had moderately to severely active disease, with a Clinical Activity Score of 3 or higher, a NOSPECS grade of 4 or higher, and a disease duration of less than 3 months. Patients with other autoimmune diseases, uncontrolled infections, pregnancy or lactation were excluded. Clinical symptoms, serum thyroxine, TRAb, thyroid ultrasound and orbital computed tomography were used for diagnosis. Using Ficoll-Paque density gradient centrifugation, PBMCs were isolated from 8.5 to 10 ml of fresh peripheral blood. Trizol reagent was used to extract the total RNA, and its quality was then checked on an Agilent 2100 Bioanalyzer. This clonotype appeared many times. No cognate antigen has been identified for it. Qualities for individual bases were not recorded, and no much larger clone is one base off. Spanning cysteine to phenylalanine, the CDR3 consists of 17 amino acids. The retained sequence is limited to the CDR3, 51 bases, with the frame set at the first base. From V the trimming removes 4 bases and from J it removes 2 bases, while the gene matches leave 9 bases of the junction unaccounted for. CDR1 and CDR2 were assigned from the germline V gene as MRHNA and SNTAGT.

For repertoire sequencing, TCR beta CDR3 regions were amplified from RNA transcripts. A first-round RT-PCR used HTBI primers with the Qiagen OneStep RT-PCR kit, followed by a second-round multiplex PCR, size selection and purification. Sequencing of the libraries was carried out on an Illumina HiSeq2000 in paired-end mode with 100 bp reads. Per the authors' processing: SOAPnuke was used to process the reads, throwing out any read that had adapters, had uncalled bases, had a mean Phred below 15, or lacked an exact constant-primer or identifier match. COPE v1.2.5 was used to merge the high-quality paired reads. Clonotypes were defined as unique nucleotide sequences and were aligned to IMGT TRB V, D and J references using MiTCR v1.1. The analysis was limited to V-J combinations with a frequency above 0.0001, which together covered roughly 99% of repertoires. For each V-J combination, a TCR clonal expansion and chaos score was defined as the ratio of F50 clonal expansion to chaos observed in the TCRdist matrix. Welch's t-statistics and random forest were used to reduce features to about 14 V-J combinations, which were fed into a naive Bayes classifier. The Morisita-Horn index was used to measure how similar the thyroid and blood repertoires were. The raw public data were reprocessed by TCRdb itself: fastp quality trimming at Q25, MiXCR clonotype calling, in-frame beta chains only. Rows merge per CDR3 protein into single entries with the most common DNA and genes. Clone size and V and J calls follow TCRdb, not the original study. The sample table lists about 210,000 distinct CDR3 sequences, roughly 29% of them with a count of one. The ten largest clones add up to 9.1% of the sample.

The paper's findings and limits, for the study overall: In validation, the model predicted ophthalmopathy progression with about 71% sensitivity and roughly 78% specificity; about a dozen predicted patients were CT-confirmed with GO in a median of around 6 months. Most expanded thyroid clonotypes with a frequency above 0.001 also appeared in blood, which suggests that blood repertoires may reflect the immune response in the thyroid. Ophthalmopathy was separated from stable hyperthyroidism by the 13-signature model with more than 85% sensitivity and just under 84% specificity in cross-validation and with 80%/75% in the test set. No statistical method was used to set the sample size in advance, and the investigators knew which group each participant was assigned to.

The TCR originated in a man in his forties or fifties with Graves' ophthalmopathy. Donor details come from another sample of the same person, matched by shared clones. The sequence is built from TRBV6-4 and TRBJ2-7; 12 nucleotides in the junction match TRBD2. The sample comprised peripheral blood. The nucleotide sequence reads TGTGCCAGCAGTGTCTACCTCTCTAGCGGGAGGGCCTACGAGCAGTACTTC. This yields the protein CASSVYLSSGRAYEQYF.